These T cell receptor beta chains were read from a single sample in a study of OX40 agonist ivuxolimab in advanced cancers. TCRdb's copy holds only in-frame clones and misses some; the assay was immunoSEQ multiplex PCR. The sample holds 60,000 or so clones, approximately 82% seen once. Sequencing was performed on CD4+ or CD8+ T cells sorted from blood, taken in a trial of the OX40 agonist ivuxolimab. These TCRs come from an adult with an advanced solid tumor such as melanoma, head and neck, liver or kidney cancer. Both conserved end residues are part of each CDR3. A D gene is named only where the DNA matches it firmly. The size field is filled for only some rows; it gives once, few, many or a size class.

len,abundance,v_gene,d_gene,j_gene,CDR3nt,CDR3aa
13,few,TRBV2,-,TRBJ1-1,TGTGCCAGCAATCGGGGGACGAACACTGAAGCTTTCTTT,CASNRGTNTEAFF
14,-,TRBV9,TRBD1,TRBJ2-7,TGTGCCAGCAGCGGGGGGACAGGGTTCCACGAGCAGTACTTC,CASSGGTGFHEQYF
13,-,TRBV6-6,TRBD1,TRBJ2-7,TGTGCCAGCAGTTACCTCCAGGGGGCCGAGCAGTACTTC,CASSYLQGAEQYF
17,-,TRBV5-1,TRBD2,TRBJ2-1,TGCGCCAGCAGCTTGGCCCCTCGGGGGGGGTCTGGGGATGAGCAGTTCTTC,CASSLAPRGGSGDEQFF
13,few,TRBV5-6,-,TRBJ1-1,TGTGCCAGCAGACGACGGGCGAACACTGAAGCTTTCTTT,CASRRRANTEAFF
14,-,TRBV19,TRBD1,TRBJ2-7,TGTGCCAGTGAACAGACAGGGGGCTACTACGAGCAGTACTTC,CASEQTGGYYEQYF
15,-,TRBV19,TRBD1,TRBJ2-6,TGTGCCAGTAGTCCCGGGACAGCTGGGGCCAACGTCCTGACTTTC,CASSPGTAGANVLTF
15,-,TRBV7-6,TRBD1,TRBJ2-3,TGTGCCAGCAGCTTAGCGACAGGGGCCACAGATACGCAGTATTTT,CASSLATGATDTQYF
14,-,TRBV10-3,-,TRBJ1-1,TGTGCCATCAGTGAGTCCCAGGGCCGCACTGAAGCTTTCTTT,CAISESQGRTEAFF
15,-,TRBV28,TRBD2,TRBJ2-7,TGTGCCAGCAGTTTACGGTCAGCGGGGGCGGACGAGCAGTACTTC,CASSLRSAGADEQYF
15,-,TRBV25-1,TRBD1,TRBJ1-2,TGTGCCAGCAGTGAATTCAACAGGGGGCTTAGAGGCTACACCTTC,CASSEFNRGLRGYTF
20,-,TRBV7-3,-,TRBJ2-3,TGTGCCAGCAGCCGAGGGGGAAGGGCGGATGGCTTATCTAGCACAGATACGCAGTATTTT,CASSRGGRADGLSSTDTQYF
16,-,TRBV4-2,TRBD1,TRBJ1-4,TGTGCCAGCAGCCAAGCATCACAGGGGGGGAATGAAAAACTGTTTTTT,CASSQASQGGNEKLFF
14,once,TRBV5-4,TRBD1,TRBJ2-4,TGTGCCAGCAGCTCACAGGGGTCCAAAAACATTCAGTACTTC,CASSSQGSKNIQYF
14,-,TRBV7-2,-,TRBJ1-4,TGTGCCAGCAGCTTATCCGTGGGTCGCGAAAAACTGTTTTTT,CASSLSVGREKLFF
16,-,TRBV5-1,TRBD2,TRBJ2-5,TGCGCCAGCAGCTTAGGACTAGCGGGGGAGCAAGAGACCCAGTACTTC,CASSLGLAGEQETQYF
15,few,TRBV2,-,TRBJ1-5,TGTGCCAGCAGTGAAATGGGGGCTGGCAATCAGCCCCAGCATTTT,CASSEMGAGNQPQHF
14,-,TRBV6-1,TRBD1,TRBJ2-5,TGTGCCAGCAAGGACGGGACAGGGGGACAGACCCAGTACTTC,CASKDGTGGQTQYF
15,-,TRBV28,-,TRBJ1-2,TGTGCCAGCAGTTTGGGTCAGAATACTAACTATGGCTACACCTTC,CASSLGQNTNYGYTF
14,few,TRBV9,-,TRBJ1-6,TGTGCCAGCACCCGGGACCGAAGTAATTCACCCCTCCACTTT,CASTRDRSNSPLHF
17,-,TRBV5-1,TRBD1,TRBJ2-2,TGCGCCAGCAGCTTGGGCCCCCAGGGGGCAAACACCGGGGAGCTGTTTTTT,CASSLGPQGANTGELFF
13,-,TRBV6-5,-,TRBJ2-7,TGTGCCAGCAGTTACTCTCAAGAGTACGAGCAGTACTTC,CASSYSQEYEQYF
17,-,TRBV9,-,TRBJ1-4,TGTGCCAGCAGCGCCTATAGTTGGGACCAGGGGAATGAAAAACTGTTTTTT,CASSAYSWDQGNEKLFF
17,-,TRBV4-3,TRBD1,TRBJ2-1,TGCGCCAGCAGCCAAGACCCGGACAGGGCCTCCTACAATGAGCAGTTCTTC,CASSQDPDRASYNEQFF
13,-,TRBV5-1,-,TRBJ2-4,TGCGCCAGCAGCTCCTCCCAAAAAAACATTCAGTACTTC,CASSSSQKNIQYF
15,-,TRBV11-3,TRBD2,TRBJ2-1,TGTGCCAGCAGCGAACGACTAGCGGGGGGTGGTGAGCAGTTCTTC,CASSERLAGGGEQFF
13,-,TRBV10-3,-,TRBJ1-1,TGTGCCCTAACGCGGGATTCGAACACTGAAGCTTTCTTT,CALTRDSNTEAFF
14,-,TRBV6-1,-,TRBJ1-2,TGTGCCAGCAGTGCAACAGGGCTTCACTATGGCTACACCTTC,CASSATGLHYGYTF
16,-,TRBV2,TRBD1,TRBJ2-7,TGTGCCAGCAGTGGGGCTTCCGGGACAGTGGCCTACGAGCAGTACTTC,CASSGASGTVAYEQYF
12,-,TRBV23-1,-,TRBJ1-4,TGCGCCAGCAGTCCCGGGGGTGAAAAACTGTTTTTT,CASSPGGEKLFF
16,-,TRBV7-9,TRBD1,TRBJ2-2,TGTGCCAGCGTCCCCCCCGGGACAGGGGTTAACGGGGAGCTGTTTTTT,CASVPPGTGVNGELFF
13,once,TRBV19,-,TRBJ1-1,TGTGCCAGTAGTATTATCGGGAACACTGAAGCTTTCTTT,CASSIIGNTEAFF
14,-,TRBV7-2,-,TRBJ2-6,TGTGCCAGCAGCTTACGGCGTGGGGCCAACGTCCTGACTTTC,CASSLRRGANVLTF
13,once,TRBV28,-,TRBJ2-7,TGTGCCAGCAGGAACCCCCAAGGGGCCGAGCAGTACTTC,CASRNPQGAEQYF
13,few,TRBV13,-,TRBJ1-1,TGTGCCAGCAGCTTAGGTGGGTTCACTGAAGCTTTCTTT,CASSLGGFTEAFF
13,-,TRBV7-6,TRBD1,TRBJ2-7,TGTGCCAGCAGCCGGACAGGCACCTACGAGCAGTACTTC,CASSRTGTYEQYF
15,-,TRBV6-1,TRBD1,TRBJ1-3,TGTGCCAGCAGCCCAACAGGGGTAGCTGGAAACACCATATATTTT,CASSPTGVAGNTIYF
14,-,TRBV6-6,-,TRBJ2-5,TGTGCCAGCACCCAAAGGGGGGGCGGGGAGACCCAGTACTTC,CASTQRGGGETQYF
13,-,TRBV7-6,-,TRBJ1-1,TGTGCCAGCAGCTCAGGGGTTTCCACTGAAGCTTTCTTT,CASSSGVSTEAFF
15,-,TRBV4-3,-,TRBJ1-1,TGCGCCAGCAGCCAAGATCTGGCAGGGTATTCTGAAGCTTTCTTT,CASSQDLAGYSEAFF
18,-,TRBV7-3,-,TRBJ2-7,TGTGCCAGCAGCTTAAGACCAGTCGACAGACAACACGCCTACGAGCAGTACTTC,CASSLRPVDRQHAYEQYF